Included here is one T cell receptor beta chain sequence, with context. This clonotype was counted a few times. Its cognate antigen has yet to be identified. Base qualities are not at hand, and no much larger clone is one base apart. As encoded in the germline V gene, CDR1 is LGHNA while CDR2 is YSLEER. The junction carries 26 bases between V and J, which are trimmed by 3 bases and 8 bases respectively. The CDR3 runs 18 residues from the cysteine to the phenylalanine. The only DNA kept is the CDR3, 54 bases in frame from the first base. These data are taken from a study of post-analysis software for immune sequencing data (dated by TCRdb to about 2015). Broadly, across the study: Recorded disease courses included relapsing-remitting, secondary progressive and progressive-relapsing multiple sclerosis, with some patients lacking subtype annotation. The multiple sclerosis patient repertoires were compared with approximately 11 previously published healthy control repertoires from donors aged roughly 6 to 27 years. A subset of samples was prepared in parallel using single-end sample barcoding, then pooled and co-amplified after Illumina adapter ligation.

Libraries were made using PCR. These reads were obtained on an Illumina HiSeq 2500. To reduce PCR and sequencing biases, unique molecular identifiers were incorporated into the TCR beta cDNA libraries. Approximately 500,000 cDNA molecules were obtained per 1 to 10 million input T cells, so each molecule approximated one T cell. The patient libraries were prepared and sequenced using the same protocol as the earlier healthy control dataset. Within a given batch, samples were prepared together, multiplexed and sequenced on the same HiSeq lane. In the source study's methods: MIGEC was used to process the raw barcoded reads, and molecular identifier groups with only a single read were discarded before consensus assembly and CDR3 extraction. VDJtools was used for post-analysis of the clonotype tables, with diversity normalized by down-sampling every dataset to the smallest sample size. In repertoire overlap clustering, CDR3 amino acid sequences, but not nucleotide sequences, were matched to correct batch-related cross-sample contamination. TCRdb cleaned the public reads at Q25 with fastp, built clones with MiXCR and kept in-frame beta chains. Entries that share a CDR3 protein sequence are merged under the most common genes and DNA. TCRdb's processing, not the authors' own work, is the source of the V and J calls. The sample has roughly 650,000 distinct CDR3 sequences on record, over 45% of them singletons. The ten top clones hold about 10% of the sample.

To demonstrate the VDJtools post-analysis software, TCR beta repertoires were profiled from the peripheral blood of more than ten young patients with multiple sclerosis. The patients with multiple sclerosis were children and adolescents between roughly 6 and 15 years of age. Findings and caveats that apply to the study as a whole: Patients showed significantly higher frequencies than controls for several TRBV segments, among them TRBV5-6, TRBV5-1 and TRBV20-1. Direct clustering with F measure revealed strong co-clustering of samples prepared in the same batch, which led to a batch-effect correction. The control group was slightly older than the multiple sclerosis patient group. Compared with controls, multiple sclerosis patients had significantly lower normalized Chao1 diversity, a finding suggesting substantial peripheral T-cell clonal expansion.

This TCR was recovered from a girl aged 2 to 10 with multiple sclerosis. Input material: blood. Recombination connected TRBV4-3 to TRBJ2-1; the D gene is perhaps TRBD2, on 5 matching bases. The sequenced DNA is TGCGCCAGCAGCCACCCCACTGTAGGTAGCGCCTTTGCCCATGAGCAGTTCTTC. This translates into CASSHPTVGSAFAHEQFF.